This T cell receptor beta chain is drawn from a study of T-cell reconstitution after alpha-beta-depleted transplantation in children. With 4 bases removed from V and 8 bases from J, the gap between germline ends came to 12 bases. The CDR3 sequence is 12 residues long. Germline loops: CDR1 SGHRS, CDR2 YFSETQ. Ten or more counts support this clonotype. The authors prepared the TCRbeta library with unique molecular identifiers. One entry per CDR3 protein, called by TCRdb with MiXCR from the PCR reads. The table shows about 200,000 distinct CDR3 sequences, with roughly 14% occurring only once. The source material was PBMCs from the stem cell graft donor, sampled from the stem cell graft. This sequence originates from a human donor who donated a stem cell graft to a child with acute lymphoblastic leukemia. The rearrangement joins TRBV5-1 to TRBJ1-2, with D perhaps TRBD1 (5 bases). Here the CDR3 DNA reads TGCGCCAGCAGCCCGCTAGGGGAGGGCTACACCTTC. It specifies CASSPLGEGYTF.